A single sample is the source of the 9 T cell receptor beta chains below, sequenced in a study of cytomegalovirus exposure and HLA in healthy donors. Use of 60 Vbeta and 13 Jbeta primers characterized the PCR. The repertoire was sequenced with immunoSEQ multiplex PCR; TCRdb's copy has only in-frame clones and lacks some. The data contain about 87,000 clones, approximately 69% of them singletons. Source material: PBMCs. The receptors shown here come from a man aged 25-40 years in good health and CMV-seropositive.

The V and J genes are TRBV5-1 and TRBJ2-3, with TRBD2 matching over 14 bases. The CDR3 totals 16 residues. In germline, CDR1 is SGHRS, CDR2 YFSETQ. V lost 3 bases and J lost 2; bases outside the gene matches: 2. CDR3 residues: CASSSTSGGVTDTQYF. CDR3 sequence (DNA): TGCGCCAGCAGCTCGACTAGCGGGGGGGTCACAGATACGCAGTATTTT.

The chain recombines TRBV2 with TRBJ2-1, with D unclear. The CDR3 is made up of 14 amino acids. Germline V CDR1 and CDR2: SNHLY, FYNNEI. Trimming shortened V by 4 bases and J by 0 bases, and 7 bases separated the two germline ends. DNA for the CDR3: TGTGCCAGCAGTGCTCTTAGCTCCTACAATGAGCAGTTCTTC. It yields the protein CASSALSSYNEQFF.

The rearrangement joins TRBV19 to TRBJ2-3, with 14 bases aligning to TRBD2. The germline V gene has CDR1 LNHDA and CDR2 SQIVND (reference sequence). This CDR3 spans 17 amino acids. Germline trimming cut 5 bases from V and 8 bases from J; bases unmatched to any gene: 12. The CDR3 here is CASSVTTSGRAQATQYF. The CDR3 DNA reads TGTGCCAGTAGTGTAACGACTAGCGGGAGGGCCCAGGCTACGCAGTATTTT.

The rearrangement uses TRBV4-3 and TRBJ2-2, with TRBD2 matching 9 bases. V was clipped by 0 bases and J by 4 bases; unmatched bases: 9. The CDR3 runs to 18 residues. CDR1 and CDR2 (germline): LGHNA, YSLEER. The CDR3 loop reads CASSQDLWGGRGTGELFF. CDR3 coding DNA: TGCGCCAGCAGCCAAGATCTTTGGGGCGGGAGGGGCACCGGGGAGCTGTTTTTT.

The J gene is TRBJ2-7, the V gene TRBV9; weak D call: TRBD2 (5 bases). The germline CDR1 and CDR2 sequences are SGDLS and YYNGEE. Trimming took 1 base from V and 0 from J, leaving 14 bases between them. This CDR3 contains 16 residues. The CDR3 loop reads CASSVTGNAYSYEQYF. CDR3 bases: TGTGCCAGCAGCGTAACGGGGAACGCATACTCCTACGAGCAGTACTTC.

This chain connects TRBV6-9 to TRBJ2-7, with TRBD1 matching 7 bases. Germline loops: CDR1 MNHGY, CDR2 SVAAGI. The CDR3 contains 15 residues. V lost 2 bases to trimming and J lost 2 bases; unmatched junction nucleotides: 6. CDR3 DNA sequence: TGTGCCAGCAGTTATATCCGGGACAGAACCTACGAGCAGTACTTC. As protein: CASSYIRDRTYEQYF.

This clone was recorded a few times. The gene calls are TRBV7-9 and TRBJ2-7, with D possibly TRBD1 on 6 matching bases. V lost 5 bases and J lost 9, with 17 bases in between. CDR1 and CDR2 from the germline V gene are SEHNR and FQNEAQ (reference sequence). This CDR3 region has 13 residues. The chain's CDR3 is CASSPNTGFGQYF. CDR3 bases: TGTGCCAGCAGCCCAAATACAGGGTTCGGGCAGTACTTC.

This chain connects TRBV19 to TRBJ2-1, with a possible D match to TRBD2 (6 bases). This CDR3 region has 15 residues. Deletions cut 3 bases from V and 5 bases from J, with 14 bases between. CDR1 LNHDA and CDR2 SQIVND come from the germline V gene (reference sequence). The CDR3 spells CASSIGGNRHNEQFF. CDR3 DNA sequence: TGTGCCAGTAGTATCGGCGGGAATCGGCACAATGAGCAGTTCTTC. Filled out from reference TRBV19 and TRBJ2-1, the complete variable domain reads DGGITQSPKYLFRKEGQNVTLSCEQNLNHDAMYWYRQDPGQGLRLIYYSQIVNDFQKGDIAEGYSVSREKKESFPLTVTSAQKNPTAFYLCASSIGGNRHNEQFFGPGTRLTVL.

This chain links TRBV15 with TRBJ1-3, with a weak D call TRBD1 (6 bases). Trimming shortened V by 0 bases and J by 1 base, and 13 bases separated the two germline ends. This CDR3 comprises 17 residues. From germline, CDR1 is LNHNV and CDR2 YYDKDF (reference sequence). As DNA, the CDR3 is TGTGCCACCAGCAGAGATTTGGGGAGGGGGTCTGGAAACACCATATATTTT. Protein product: CATSRDLGRGSGNTIYF.